Described below is a single T cell receptor beta chain sequence and its context. Its specificity is unknown. These data belong to a study of T cell repertoires in cytomegalovirus infection. The overall study: CMV infection plus the matching HLA type was flagged by public TCR beta signatures. Notes on the study in general: Carriage of CMV together with the relevant HLA was identifiable through cumulative public TCR beta family frequency. Ex vivo responses were dominated by HLA-C-restricted CMV-specific TCR beta clonotypes.

TCRdb reanalysed the reads using MiXCR and keeps one entry per CDR3 protein. The profile shows about a million distinct CDR3 sequences, roughly 31% of them singletons. The CDR3 spans 15 residues. Trimming pared 7 bases from V and 3 bases from J, leaving 13 bases between. In germline, CDR1 is LGHNT, CDR2 FRNRAP. The J gene is TRBJ1-6, the V gene TRBV12-5; D remains unclear. The TCR originated in a human donor in good health (CMV status not recorded). Some clones in this sample may be carry-over from other donors' samples. The source material was cultured CD8+ T cells from PBMCs, sampled from culture after CMV antigen stimulation. For the CDR3, the DNA is TGTGCTAGTGTCACCTCGGGGAACTATAATTCACCCCTCCACTTT. Amino acid sequence: CASVTSGNYNSPLHF. The variable domain in full, completed from reference TRBV12-5 and TRBJ1-6, reads DARVTQTPRHKVTEMGQEVTMRCQPILGHNTVFWYRQTMMQGLELLAYFRNRAPLDDSGMPKDRFSAEMPDATLATLKIQPSEPRDSAVYFCASVTSGNYNSPLHFGNGTRLTVT.